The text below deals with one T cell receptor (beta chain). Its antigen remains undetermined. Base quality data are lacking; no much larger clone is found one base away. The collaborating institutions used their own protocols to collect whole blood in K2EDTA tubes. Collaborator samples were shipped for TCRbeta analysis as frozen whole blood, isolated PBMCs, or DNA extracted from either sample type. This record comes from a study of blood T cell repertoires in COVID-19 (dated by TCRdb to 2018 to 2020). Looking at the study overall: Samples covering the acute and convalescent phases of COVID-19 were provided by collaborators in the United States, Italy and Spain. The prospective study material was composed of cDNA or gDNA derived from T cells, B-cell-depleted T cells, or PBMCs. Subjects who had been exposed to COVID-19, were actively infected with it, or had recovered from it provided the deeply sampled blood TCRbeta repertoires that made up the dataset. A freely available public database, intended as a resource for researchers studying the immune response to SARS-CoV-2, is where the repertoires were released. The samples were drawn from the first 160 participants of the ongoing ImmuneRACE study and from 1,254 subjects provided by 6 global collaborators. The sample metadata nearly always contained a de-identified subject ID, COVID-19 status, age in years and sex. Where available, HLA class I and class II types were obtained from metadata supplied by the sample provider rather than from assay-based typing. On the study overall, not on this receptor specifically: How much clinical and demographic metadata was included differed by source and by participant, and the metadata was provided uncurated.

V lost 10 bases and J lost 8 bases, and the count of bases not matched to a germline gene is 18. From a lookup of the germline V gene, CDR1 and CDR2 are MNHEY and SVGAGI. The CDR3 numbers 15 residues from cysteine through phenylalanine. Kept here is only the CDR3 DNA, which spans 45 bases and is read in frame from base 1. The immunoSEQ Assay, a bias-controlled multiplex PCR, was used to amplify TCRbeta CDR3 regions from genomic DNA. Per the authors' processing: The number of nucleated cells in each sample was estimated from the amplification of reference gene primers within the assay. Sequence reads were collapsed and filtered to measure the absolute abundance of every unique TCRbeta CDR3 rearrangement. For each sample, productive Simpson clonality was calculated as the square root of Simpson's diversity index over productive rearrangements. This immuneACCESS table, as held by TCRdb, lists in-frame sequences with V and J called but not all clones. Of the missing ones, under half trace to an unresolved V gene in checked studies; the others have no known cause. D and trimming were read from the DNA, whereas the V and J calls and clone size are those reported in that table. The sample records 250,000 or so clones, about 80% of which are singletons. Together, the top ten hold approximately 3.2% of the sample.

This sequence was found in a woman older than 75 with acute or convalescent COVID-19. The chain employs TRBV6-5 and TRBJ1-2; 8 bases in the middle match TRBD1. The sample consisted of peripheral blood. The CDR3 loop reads CATIVGQVGKRGYTF. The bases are TGTGCCACCATAGTGGGACAGGTCGGTAAAAGGGGCTACACCTTC.